A selection of T cell receptor beta chains follows, all from one sample in a study of T cells in Graves' hyperthyroidism and ophthalmopathy. MiXCR, run by TCRdb on the multiplex PCR reads, gives a single entry per CDR3 protein. The top ten clones hold approximately 19% of a sample with approximately 350,000 distinct CDR3 sequences, about 15% of them seen once. The sequencing input was blood. The receptors here all came from a woman aged 55-69 years with Graves' ophthalmopathy. The CDR3 runs from the conserved cysteine through the conserved F or W. Each record gives: D gene, V gene, clone size, J gene, CDR3 DNA, CDR3 protein. A D gene is named only where the DNA matches it firmly. Only part of the rows carry a size: once, few, many, or a class if the clone is expanded.

>.|TRBV4-1|once|TRBJ1-1
TGCGCCAGCAGCCAACCCCGGGGGGGAACTGAAGCTTTCTTT
CASSQPRGGTEAFF
>.|TRBV29-1|many|TRBJ2-7
TGCAGCGTTGCCGAGGGCGGCTACGAGCAGTACTTC
CSVAEGGYEQYF
>.|TRBV24-1|few|TRBJ2-5
TGTGCCACCAGTGACCTTCAAGAGACCCAGTACTTC
CATSDLQETQYF
>TRBD2|TRBV11-2|few|TRBJ2-1
TGTGCCAGCAGTAGACTAGCGGGAGACTCCTACAATGAGCAGTTCTTC
CASSRLAGDSYNEQFF
>.|TRBV6-1|.|TRBJ1-2
TGTGCCACCGGGCTACCTCGGACCTATGGCTACACCTTC
CATGLPRTYGYTF
>TRBD2|TRBV28|many|TRBJ2-1
TGTGCCAGCAGTTCGACAGGTTACTGGGGGACTAGTCACAATGAGCAGTTCTTC
CASSSTGYWGTSHNEQFF
>TRBD2|TRBV20-1|few|TRBJ2-7
TGCAGTGCCGCCGGACTAGCGGGGCCGGGGGGCGAGCAGTACTTC
CSAAGLAGPGGEQYF
>TRBD2|TRBV7-2|many|TRBJ2-7
TGTGCCAGCAGCTTATTCCCTAGCGGGACTACCTACGAGCAGTACTTC
CASSLFPSGTTYEQYF
>.|TRBV7-2|few|TRBJ1-4
TGTGCCAGCAGCCCTGGGGGACCTTCGAGGGCTAATGAAAAACTGTTTTTT
CASSPGGPSRANEKLFF
>.|TRBV19|few|TRBJ1-1
TGTGCCAGTAGTATAGATCAAGTACCGAACACTGAAGCTTTCTTT
CASSIDQVPNTEAFF
>.|TRBV30|many|TRBJ2-1
TGTGCCTGGAGGGGGGGTGCCTACAATGAGCAGTTCTTC
CAWRGGAYNEQFF
>TRBD1|TRBV7-6|many|TRBJ2-1
TGTGCCAGCAGCTTAGTGGGACAGGGAAAGAGGAATGAGCAGTTCTTC
CASSLVGQGKRNEQFF
>.|TRBV11-3|many|TRBJ2-1
TGTGCCAGCAGCCTGGGCTCCGGGACTGGCGGTAATGAGCAGTTCTTC
CASSLGSGTGGNEQFF
>.|TRBV5-6|many|TRBJ2-5
TGTGCCAGCAGCTTGGAGACCCAGTACTTC
CASSLETQYF
>.|TRBV7-2|few|TRBJ1-2
TGTGCCAGCAGCTTAGCCGCAGGGACCCTATATGGCAACACCTTC
CASSLAAGTLYGNTF
>TRBD1|TRBV18|.|TRBJ1-1
TGTGCCAGCTCACCATCGGCTGACAGGGGGCGGAACGATGAAGCTTTCTTT
CASSPSADRGRNDEAFF
>.|TRBV24-1|many|TRBJ2-1
TGTGCCACCAGTGATCCACAGGGACTCCTGGAGAATGAGCAGTTCTTC
CATSDPQGLLENEQFF
>.|TRBV15|.|TRBJ2-7
TGTGCCACCAGCAGACCCCCACAGGGAAGTTCCTACGAGCAGTACTTC
CATSRPPQGSSYEQYF
>.|TRBV28|many|TRBJ2-7
TGTGCCAGCAGTTTGACGACCAGATACGAGCAGTACTTC
CASSLTTRYEQYF
>.|TRBV6-1|.|TRBJ1-1
TGTGCCGGCACCTACGCAGTGAACACTGAAGCTTTCTTT
CAGTYAVNTEAFF
>TRBD2|TRBV2|many|TRBJ2-3
TGTGCCGGAGCTAGCGGGAAGGGGGATACGCAGTATTTT
CAGASGKGDTQYF
>.|TRBV28|.|TRBJ2-1
TGTGCCAGCAGTGAACAGGGTCCGGGGGTCAATGAGCAGTTCTTC
CASSEQGPGVNEQFF
>TRBD2|TRBV30|many|TRBJ2-2
TGTGCCTGGTCTATAGCGGGAGCCGGGGAGCTGTTTTTT
CAWSIAGAGELFF
>TRBD1|TRBV11-1|many|TRBJ2-7
TGTGCCAGCAGCTTTGACAGGGGCCCTTCCTACGAGCAGTACTTC
CASSFDRGPSYEQYF
>.|TRBV11-2|many|TRBJ1-4
TGTGCCAGCAGCGCACTCGGCTTGAATGAAAAACTGTTTTTT
CASSALGLNEKLFF
>.|TRBV19|.|TRBJ2-1
TGTGCCAGTAGTATTTGGTCAGACAATGAGCAGTTCTTC
CASSIWSDNEQFF
>TRBD1|TRBV2|.|TRBJ2-6
TGTGCCAGCAGACCCGGACAGGGGGTCTCTGGGGCCAACGTCCTGACTTTC
CASRPGQGVSGANVLTF
>TRBD1|TRBV9|many|TRBJ2-1
TGTGCCAGCAGCGTAGACGGGGACAGCGATGAGCAGTTCTTC
CASSVDGDSDEQFF
>.|TRBV27|few|TRBJ1-1
TGTGCCAGCAGTTTCGAAGTCAGCACTGAAGCTTTCTTT
CASSFEVSTEAFF
>TRBD1|TRBV7-3|few|TRBJ2-2
TGTGCCAGCAGCCAAGGGGGGACAGGGGGTTTCACCGGGGAGCTGTTTTTT
CASSQGGTGGFTGELFF
>.|TRBV28|many|TRBJ2-5
TGTGCCAGCAGTCACTTCGGCGGACAGTTTCAAGAGACCCAGTACTTC
CASSHFGGQFQETQYF